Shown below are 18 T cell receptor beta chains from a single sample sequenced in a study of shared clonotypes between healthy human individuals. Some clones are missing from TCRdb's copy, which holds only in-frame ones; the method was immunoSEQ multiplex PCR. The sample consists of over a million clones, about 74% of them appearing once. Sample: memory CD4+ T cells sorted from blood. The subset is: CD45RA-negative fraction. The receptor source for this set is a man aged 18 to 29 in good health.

The DNA for the CDR3 is TGTGCCAGCTCACCCACGGTTGGGTATGAGCAGTTCTTC. Translation gives CASSPTVGYEQFF. V gene TRBV18 combines with J gene TRBJ2-1; no clear D gene. Trimming removed 3 bases from V and 8 bases from J, with 11 bases in between. Germline V lookup: CDR1 KGHSH, CDR2 LQKENI. The CDR3 contains 13 residues.

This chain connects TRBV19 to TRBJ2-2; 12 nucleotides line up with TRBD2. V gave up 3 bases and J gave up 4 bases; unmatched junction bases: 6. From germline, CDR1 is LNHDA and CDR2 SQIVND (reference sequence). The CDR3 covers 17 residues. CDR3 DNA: TGTGCCAGTAGTATCTCCCTAGCGGGGGGGCGCACCGGGGAGCTGTTTTTT. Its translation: CASSISLAGGRTGELFF.

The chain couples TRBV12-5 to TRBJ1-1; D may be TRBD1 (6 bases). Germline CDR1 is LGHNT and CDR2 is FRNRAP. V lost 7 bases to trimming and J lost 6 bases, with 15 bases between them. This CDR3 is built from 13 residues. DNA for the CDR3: TGTGCTAGTGAAGGGGGAGAGACGTCTGAAGCTTTCTTT. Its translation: CASEGGETSEAFF.

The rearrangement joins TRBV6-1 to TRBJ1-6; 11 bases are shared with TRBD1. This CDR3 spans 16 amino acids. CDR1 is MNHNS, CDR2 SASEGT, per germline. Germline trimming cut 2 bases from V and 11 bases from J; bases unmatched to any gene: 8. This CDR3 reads CASSEMGTGGRAPLHF. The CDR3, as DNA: TGTGCCAGCAGTGAAATGGGGACAGGGGGGAGAGCACCCCTCCACTTT.

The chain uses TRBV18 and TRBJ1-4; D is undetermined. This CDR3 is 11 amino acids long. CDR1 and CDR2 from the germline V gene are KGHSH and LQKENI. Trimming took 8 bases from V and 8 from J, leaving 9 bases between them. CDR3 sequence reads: CASTSAEKLFF. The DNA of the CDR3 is TGTGCCAGCACCTCAGCAGAAAAACTGTTTTTT.

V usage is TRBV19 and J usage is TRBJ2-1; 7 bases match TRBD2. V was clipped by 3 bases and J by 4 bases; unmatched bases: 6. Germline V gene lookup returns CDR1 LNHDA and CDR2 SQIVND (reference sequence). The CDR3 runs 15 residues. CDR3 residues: CASSIKAGLYNEQFF. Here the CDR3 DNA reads TGTGCCAGTAGTATTAAAGCGGGACTTTACAATGAGCAGTTCTTC.

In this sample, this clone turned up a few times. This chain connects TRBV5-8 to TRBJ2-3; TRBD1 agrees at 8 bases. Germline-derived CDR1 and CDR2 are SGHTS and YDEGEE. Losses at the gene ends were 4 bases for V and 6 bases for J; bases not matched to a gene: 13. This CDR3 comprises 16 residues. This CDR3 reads CASSRDRGGSSDTQYF. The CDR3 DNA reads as TGTGCCAGCAGCCGCGACAGGGGAGGTTCTAGCGATACGCAGTATTTT.

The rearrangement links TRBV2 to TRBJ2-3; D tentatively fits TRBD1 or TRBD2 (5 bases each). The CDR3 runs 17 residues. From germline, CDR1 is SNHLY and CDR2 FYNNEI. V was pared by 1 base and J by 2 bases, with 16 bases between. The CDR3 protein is CASSEVRWGPATDTQYF. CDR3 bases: TGTGCCAGCAGTGAAGTTAGATGGGGACCTGCCACAGATACGCAGTATTTT.

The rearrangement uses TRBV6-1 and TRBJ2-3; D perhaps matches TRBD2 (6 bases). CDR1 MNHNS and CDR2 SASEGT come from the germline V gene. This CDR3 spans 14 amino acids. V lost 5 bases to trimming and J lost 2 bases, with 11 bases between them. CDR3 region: CASSRGDFTDTQYF. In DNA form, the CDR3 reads TGTGCCAGCAGTCGTGGGGACTTCACAGATACGCAGTATTTT.

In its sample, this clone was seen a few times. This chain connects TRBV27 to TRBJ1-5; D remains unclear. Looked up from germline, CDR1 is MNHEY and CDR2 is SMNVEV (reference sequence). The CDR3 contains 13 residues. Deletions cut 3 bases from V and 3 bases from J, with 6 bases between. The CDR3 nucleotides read TGTGCCAGCAGTTTGCTACTCAATCAGCCCCAGCATTTT. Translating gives CASSLLLNQPQHF.

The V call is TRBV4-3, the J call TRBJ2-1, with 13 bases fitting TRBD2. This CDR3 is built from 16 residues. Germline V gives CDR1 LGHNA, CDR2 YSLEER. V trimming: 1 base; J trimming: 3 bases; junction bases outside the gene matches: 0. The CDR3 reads CASSQGLAGGYNEQFF. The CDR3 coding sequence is TGCGCCAGCAGCCAAGGACTAGCGGGGGGCTACAATGAGCAGTTCTTC.

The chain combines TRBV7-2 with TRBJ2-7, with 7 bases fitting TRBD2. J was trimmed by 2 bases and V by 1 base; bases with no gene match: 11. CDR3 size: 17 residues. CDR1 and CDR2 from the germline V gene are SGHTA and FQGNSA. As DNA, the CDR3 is TGTGCCAGCAGCTTAGTCGGCGGGGGATTCCAAACCTACGAGCAGTACTTC. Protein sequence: CASSLVGGGFQTYEQYF.

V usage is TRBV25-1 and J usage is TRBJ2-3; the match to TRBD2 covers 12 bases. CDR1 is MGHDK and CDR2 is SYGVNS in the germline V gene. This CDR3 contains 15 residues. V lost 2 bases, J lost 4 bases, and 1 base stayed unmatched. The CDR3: CASSERLAGADTQYF. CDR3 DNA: TGTGCCAGCAGTGAAAGACTAGCGGGAGCAGATACGCAGTATTTT.

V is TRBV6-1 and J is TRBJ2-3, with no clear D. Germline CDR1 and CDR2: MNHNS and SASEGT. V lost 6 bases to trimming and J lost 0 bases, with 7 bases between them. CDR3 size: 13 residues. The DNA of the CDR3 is TGTGCCAGCAGACGCGACAGCACAGATACGCAGTATTTT. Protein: CASRRDSTDTQYF.

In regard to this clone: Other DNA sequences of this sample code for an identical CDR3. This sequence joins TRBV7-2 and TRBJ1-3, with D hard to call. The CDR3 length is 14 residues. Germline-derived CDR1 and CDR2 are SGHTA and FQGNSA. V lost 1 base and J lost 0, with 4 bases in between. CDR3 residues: CASSLGPSGNTIYF. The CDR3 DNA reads TGTGCCAGCAGCTTAGGTCCCTCTGGAAACACCATATATTTT.

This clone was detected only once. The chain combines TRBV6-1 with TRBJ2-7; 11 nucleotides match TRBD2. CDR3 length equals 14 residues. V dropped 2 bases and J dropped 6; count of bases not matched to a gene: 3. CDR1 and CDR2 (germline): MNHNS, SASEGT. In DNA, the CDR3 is TGTGCCAGCAGTGAAATAGCGGGGGGGGCCGAGCAGTACTTC. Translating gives CASSEIAGGAEQYF.

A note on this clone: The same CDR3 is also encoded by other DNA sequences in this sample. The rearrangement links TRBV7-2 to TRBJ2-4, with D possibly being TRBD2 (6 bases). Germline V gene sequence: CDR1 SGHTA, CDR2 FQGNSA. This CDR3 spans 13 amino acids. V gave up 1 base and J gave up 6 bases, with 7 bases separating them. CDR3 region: CASSLVGGNIQYF. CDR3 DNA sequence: TGTGCCAGCAGCTTAGTGGGGGGAAACATTCAGTACTTC.

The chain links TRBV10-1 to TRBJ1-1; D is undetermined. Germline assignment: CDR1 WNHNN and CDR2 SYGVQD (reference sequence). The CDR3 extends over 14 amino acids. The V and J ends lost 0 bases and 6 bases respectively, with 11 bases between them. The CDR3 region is CASSESNGYAEAFF. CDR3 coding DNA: TGCGCCAGCAGTGAGTCGAACGGTTACGCTGAAGCTTTCTTT.